Each of the 2 T cell receptor beta chains below was sequenced from the same sample in a study of TIL therapy for anti-PD-1-resistant metastatic lung cancer. The libraries were made with immunoSEQ v3. Profiled with immunoSEQ multiplex PCR; TCRdb holds only in-frame clones, not every one. This table holds tens of thousands of clones, roughly 85% found once. The time point was: pre-treatment sample, taken before nivolumab and TIL therapy. The sample in question was blood, obtained at baseline. These receptors came from a woman aged 30-79 years with non-small cell lung cancer.

This sequence joins TRBV27 and TRBJ1-5, with no clear D. Germline V gene data show CDR1 as MNHEY and CDR2 as SMNVEV (reference sequence). Between the trimmed V and J ends, which lost 5 bases and 6 bases, there was a span of 11 bases. The CDR3 loop spans 13 amino acids. The DNA for the CDR3 is TGTGCCAGCAGTGCGTCATTCGTTCAGCCCCAGCATTTT. Translation: CASSASFVQPQHF.

The chain carries TRBV30 and TRBJ2-7; a weak D match, TRBD1 (5 bases). Germline V CDR1 and CDR2: GTSNPN, SVGIG (reference sequence). V gave up 1 base and J gave up 2 bases, with 15 bases separating them. The CDR3 contains 15 residues. CDR3 residues: CAWSETGTITYEQYF. The CDR3 DNA is TGTGCCTGGAGTGAAACAGGCACCATCACCTACGAGCAGTACTTC.